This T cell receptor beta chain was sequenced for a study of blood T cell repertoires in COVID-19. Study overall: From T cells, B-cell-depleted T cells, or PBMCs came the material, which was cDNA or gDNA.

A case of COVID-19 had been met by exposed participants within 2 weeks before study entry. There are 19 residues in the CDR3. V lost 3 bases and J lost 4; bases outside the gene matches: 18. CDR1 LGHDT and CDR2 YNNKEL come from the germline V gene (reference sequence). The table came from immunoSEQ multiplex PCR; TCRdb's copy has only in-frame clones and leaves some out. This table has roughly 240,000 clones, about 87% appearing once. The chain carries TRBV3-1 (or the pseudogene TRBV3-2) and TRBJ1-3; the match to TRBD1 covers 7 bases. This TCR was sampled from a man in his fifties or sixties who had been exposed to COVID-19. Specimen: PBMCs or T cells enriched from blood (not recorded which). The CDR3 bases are TGTGCCAGCAGCCAGCCAAGGGACAGCCCGAGCGGAAGGGGAAACACCATATATTTT. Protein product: CASSQPRDSPSGRGNTIYF.